The rows below give T cell receptor beta chains drawn from one sample of a study of blood T cell repertoires in COVID-19. Sequenced by immunoSEQ multiplex PCR; TCRdb stores in-frame clones only, minus some. Found here are about 490,000 clones, roughly 85% of them singletons; the top ten hold 3% to 4%. The sample comprised peripheral blood. The receptors derive from a human donor in a cohort sampled during active COVID-19. Each CDR3 is given without its conserved first and last residue. The D gene is left open where the match is weak.

d_gene	v_gene	j_gene	CDR3aa
TRBD2	TRBV7-3	TRBJ2-1	ASSSGLAGGSYNEQF
NA	TRBV7-8	TRBJ2-2	ASSDLSTGELF
TRBD2	TRBV7-3	TRBJ2-7	ASSLGSGSSYEQY
NA	TRBV9	TRBJ1-5	ASSVGIGDYSNQPQH
TRBD2	TRBV2	TRBJ2-3	ASSGTSGSPADTQY
NA	TRBV5-1	TRBJ2-5	ASSLVQAGETQY
NA	TRBV28	TRBJ2-7	ASSPVPSEQY
NA	TRBV27	TRBJ2-2	ASSFPGHKQVTGELF
TRBD1	TRBV10-3	TRBJ2-1	AIQGQGYNEQF
NA	TRBV5-8	TRBJ2-3	ASSLVSDTQY
TRBD2	TRBV5-5	TRBJ2-7	ASSLGLAGAYEQY
TRBD1	TRBV28	TRBJ2-4	ASTLGRGNIQY
NA	TRBV7-2	TRBJ2-7	ASSLAHDGSPYEQY
TRBD2	TRBV24-1	TRBJ2-1	ATSDSTFAGTSGYNEQF
NA	TRBV9	TRBJ1-1	ASTKDLMNTEAF
NA	TRBV7-9	TRBJ2-2	ASSLVQVMNTGELF
TRBD2	TRBV25-1	TRBJ2-3	ASSPTTSGIGDTQY
TRBD1	TRBV7-3	TRBJ2-5	ARDRGQETQY
TRBD1	TRBV7-2	TRBJ1-5	ASSYRGGNQPQH
NA	TRBV3-1/TRBV3-2	TRBJ1-1	ASSPILPPNTEAF
TRBD1	TRBV5-1	TRBJ2-5	ASSRTQTGGEETQY
NA	TRBV6-6	TRBJ1-5	ASSYALSQPQH
TRBD2	TRBV11-2	TRBJ2-1	ASSFLAGGQNEQF
TRBD2	TRBV27	TRBJ2-5	ASSPGLKETQY
TRBD1	TRBV28	TRBJ2-6	ASSFGTGEPSGANVLT
NA	TRBV6-5	TRBJ1-1	ASSSPGLNTEAF
NA	TRBV11-2	TRBJ2-7	ASSGGWGGGYEQY
NA	TRBV27	TRBJ1-4	ASSFTPTNEKLF
TRBD1	TRBV12-3/TRBV12-4	TRBJ1-1	AGRQGATEAF
NA	TRBV4-1	TRBJ2-7	ASSPGTRSSYEQY
TRBD1	TRBV19	TRBJ2-2	ASQMDRAGTGELF
NA	TRBV19	TRBJ1-5	ASRSGFGSQH
NA	TRBV7-9	TRBJ2-5	ASSTGNGVQY
TRBD1	TRBV30	TRBJ1-5	AWSTATGSQPQH
NA	TRBV3-1/TRBV3-2	TRBJ2-5	ASSHHRGDRETQY
TRBD2	TRBV2	TRBJ2-1	ASSAISGRGGNEQF
TRBD1	TRBV7-3	TRBJ1-6	ASSETGGHSPLH
NA	TRBV24-1	TRBJ1-1	ATSDLLQRNTEAF
NA	TRBV5-1	TRBJ2-1	ASSIISGGRDNEQF
NA	TRBV19	TRBJ2-7	ASSMGYARHYEQY
NA	TRBV5-8	TRBJ1-2	ASSRGGNAHGYT
NA	TRBV15	TRBJ1-5	ATSATGKQPQH
TRBD1	TRBV5-1	TRBJ2-3	ASSLQGAAMGTDTQY
TRBD2	TRBV12-5	TRBJ2-1	ASGLAGTSINEQF
TRBD1	TRBV3-1/TRBV3-2	TRBJ1-3	ASSSRGPGNTIY
TRBD1	TRBV27	TRBJ2-7	ASSPPRGDRGISAGQY
NA	TRBV12-3/TRBV12-4	TRBJ1-2	ASIKQGTYGYT
TRBD2	TRBV6-2/TRBV6-3	TRBJ2-1	ASSPLSGSIYNEQF
TRBD2	TRBV30	TRBJ2-1	AWSSGSSYNEQF
TRBD1	TRBV5-1	TRBJ1-1	ASSLFRGMSEAF
TRBD1	TRBV19	TRBJ1-2	ASSIDQGQGDT
TRBD1	TRBV4-3	TRBJ1-1	ASSQDLGTGANTEAF
NA	TRBV30	TRBJ1-3	AWSGPDRPGNTIY